Shown below are 14 T cell receptor beta chains from a single sample sequenced in a study of cytomegalovirus exposure and HLA in healthy donors. Data came from immunoSEQ multiplex PCR; TCRdb stores just in-frame clones and leaves some out. The sample has roughly 170,000 clones, around 82% seen once. The sequencing input was PBMCs. The receptors were sampled from a young woman in good health and CMV-seropositive.

The genes are TRBV18 and TRBJ1-2; D unclear. CDR1 KGHSH and CDR2 LQKENI come from the germline V gene. The CDR3 spans 15 residues. The V and J ends lost 6 bases and 8 bases respectively, with 22 bases between them. The CDR3 DNA follows: TGTGCCAGCTCGTCGGCAACTCTAGGCGGGCGAGGCTACACCTTC. Residues: CASSSATLGGRGYTF.

The chain has TRBV27 and TRBJ1-5; D uncertain. This CDR3 spans 16 amino acids. Germline CDR1 is MNHEY and CDR2 is SMNVEV (reference sequence). Trimming left V 7 bases short and J 2 bases short, with 18 bases between. In nucleotides, the CDR3 is TGTGCCAGCATCCCTCGGAGGAAGTTCGGCAATCAGCCCCAGCATTTT. This translates into CASIPRRKFGNQPQHF.

This rearrangement joins TRBV5-4 to TRBJ1-2, with no clear D. Germline loops: CDR1 SGHNT, CDR2 YYREEE (reference sequence). V was shortened by 4 bases and J by 2 bases, with 15 bases between the two germline ends. This CDR3 spans 15 amino acids. The DNA for the CDR3 is TGTGCCAGCAGCCCCCGGTTTGGTCAAAACTATGGCTACACCTTC. Amino acids: CASSPRFGQNYGYTF.

The chain joins TRBV18 to TRBJ2-5; 7 nucleotides line up with TRBD1. Germline values: CDR1 KGHSH, CDR2 LQKENI. The ends lost 3 bases at V and 3 bases at J; junction bases unmatched: 7. CDR3 length: 15 residues. DNA of the CDR3: TGTGCCAGCTCACCCTATCTCGACAGGGAAGAGACCCAGTACTTC. Amino acids: CASSPYLDREETQYF.

This clone was seen a handful of times. This rearrangement joins TRBV4-1 to TRBJ1-3; TRBD1 might be the D (6 bases). This CDR3 is 14 amino acids long. CDR1 is MGHRA and CDR2 is YSYEKL in the germline V gene. Trimming shortened V by 8 bases and J by 3 bases, and 14 bases separated the two germline ends. CDR3 sequence: CASGRGADGNTIYF. The DNA of the CDR3 is TGCGCCAGCGGGCGGGGGGCGGATGGAAACACCATATATTTT.

This clone was found once. The chain has TRBV7-9 and TRBJ1-1, with D possibly being TRBD1 (5 bases). Trimming pared 3 bases from V and 2 bases from J, leaving 13 bases between. The CDR3 has 15 amino acids. Germline V CDR1 and CDR2: SEHNR, FQNEAQ (reference sequence). CDR3 residues: CASSFPSGGNTEAFF. CDR3 DNA sequence: TGTGCCAGCAGCTTCCCCTCGGGGGGAAACACTGAAGCTTTCTTT. Looking up the rest from reference TRBV7-9 and TRBJ1-1 gives the full variable domain: DTGVSQNPRHKITKRGQNVTFRCDPISEHNRLYWYRQTLGQGPEFLTYFQNEAQLEKSRLLSDRFSAERPKGSFSTLEIQRTEQGDSAMYLCASSFPSGGNTEAFFGQGTRLTVV.

The chain has TRBV5-4 and TRBJ2-3; D call uncertain. The CDR3 is 14 amino acids. V was cut by 4 bases and J by 0 bases, with 9 bases left in between. Germline CDR1 is SGHNT and CDR2 is YYREEE (reference sequence). The CDR3 DNA is TGTGCCAGCAGCCATGTAACTAGCACAGATACGCAGTATTTT. It translates to CASSHVTSTDTQYF.

This chain links TRBV27 with TRBJ1-5, with TRBD1 matching over 11 bases. Trimming removed 5 bases from V and 7 bases from J; junction bases left unmatched: 4. CDR3 length: 14 residues. Germline-derived CDR1 and CDR2 are MNHEY and SMNVEV (reference sequence). The DNA for the CDR3 is TGTGCCAGCAGTATGGACAGGGGGCTACAGCCCCAGCATTTT. Amino acids: CASSMDRGLQPQHF.

The chain uses TRBV19 and TRBJ2-2; a possible D gene is TRBD1 (6 bases). Trimming took off 8 bases at V and 4 bases at J, with 17 bases between the two ends. The CDR3 is 15 amino acids. In germline, CDR1 is LNHDA, CDR2 SQIVND (reference sequence). Here the CDR3 reads CASLGSLGATGELFF. The CDR3 DNA reads as TGTGCCAGTCTAGGGTCGTTGGGGGCCACCGGGGAGCTGTTTTTT. The full variable domain, with the rest looked up from reference TRBV19 and TRBJ2-2, is DGGITQSPKYLFRKEGQNVTLSCEQNLNHDAMYWYRQDPGQGLRLIYYSQIVNDFQKGDIAEGYSVSREKKESFPLTVTSAQKNPTAFYLCASLGSLGATGELFFGEGSRLTVL.

The chain recombines TRBV7-2 with TRBJ2-6, with no clear D. Germline CDR1 SGHTA, CDR2 FQGNSA. The CDR3 is made up of 16 amino acids. The V end lost 5 bases, the J end lost 0 bases, and 11 bases lay between the germline ends. CDR3 nucleotides: TGTGCCAGCAGCCGCCGGTCATCCTCTGGGGCCAACGTCCTGACTTTC. Translated: CASSRRSSSGANVLTF.

The V and J genes are TRBV25-1 and TRBJ2-1, with D perhaps TRBD1 (6 bases). V lost 1 base and J lost 11, with 15 bases in between. This CDR3 region has 14 residues. Germline V gene lookup returns CDR1 MGHDK and CDR2 SYGVNS. In nucleotides, the CDR3 is TGTGCCAGCAGTGAATTGGGGAACAGGGCTAAGCAGTTCTTC. Protein product: CASSELGNRAKQFF.

Written as DNA, the CDR3 is TGTGCCAGCAGCACCCGGGAGGACGCGGCCCAGTACTTC. Amino acid sequence: CASSTREDAAQYF. This sequence joins TRBV5-6 and TRBJ2-5; TRBD2 agrees at 7 bases. Trimming took 4 bases from V and 9 from J; bases not matched to a gene: 9. This CDR3 is built from 13 residues. From germline, CDR1 is SGHDT and CDR2 YYEEEE.

The V gene is TRBV19, the J gene TRBJ2-7; D might be TRBD2 (5 bases). V lost 3 bases and J lost 5, with 8 bases in between. The CDR3 contains 12 residues. CDR1 is LNHDA and CDR2 is SQIVND in the germline V gene (reference sequence). The CDR3 region is CASSIDGDEQYF. CDR3 sequence (DNA): TGTGCCAGTAGTATTGACGGGGACGAGCAGTACTTC.

The chain employs TRBV10-3 and TRBJ2-1, with TRBD2 matching 9 bases. Germline V gene lookup returns CDR1 ENHRY and CDR2 SYGVKD. Trimming at V came to 7 bases and at J to 8 bases, leaving 6 bases not matched to a gene. The CDR3 is made up of 13 amino acids. This chain's CDR3 is CAITAGGLYEQFF. As DNA, the CDR3 is TGTGCCATCACCGCGGGGGGGCTATATGAGCAGTTCTTC.